What follows describes a single T cell receptor (beta chain). Germline CDR1 and CDR2: SGHAT and FQNNGV. CDR3 length equals 16 residues. V lost 1 base, J lost 0 bases, and 11 bases lay in between. This specimen comes from a study of shared clonotypes between healthy human individuals. An even split of each subset's genomic DNA across several immunoSEQ plates was performed. Replicate PCRs from sorted subsets contained approximately 220 ng DNA, which is around 30,000 T cell genomes. This table comes from immunoSEQ multiplex PCR, and its TCRdb copy is limited to in-frame clones, with some not included. Of 2 million to 3 million clones in the sample, roughly 93% were seen once.

The specimen sequenced was naive CD4+ T cells from PBMCs. The subset: CD45RA+ positively selected. This clonotype was sampled from a man between 18 and 35 years old in good health. Some clones in this sample may be carry-over from other donors' samples. The V and J genes are TRBV11-2 and TRBJ2-3; a possible D gene is TRBD2 (5 bases). CDR3 loop: CASSLAQRRSTDTQYF. CDR3 DNA: TGTGCCAGCAGCTTAGCTCAGCGGAGAAGCACAGATACGCAGTATTTT.